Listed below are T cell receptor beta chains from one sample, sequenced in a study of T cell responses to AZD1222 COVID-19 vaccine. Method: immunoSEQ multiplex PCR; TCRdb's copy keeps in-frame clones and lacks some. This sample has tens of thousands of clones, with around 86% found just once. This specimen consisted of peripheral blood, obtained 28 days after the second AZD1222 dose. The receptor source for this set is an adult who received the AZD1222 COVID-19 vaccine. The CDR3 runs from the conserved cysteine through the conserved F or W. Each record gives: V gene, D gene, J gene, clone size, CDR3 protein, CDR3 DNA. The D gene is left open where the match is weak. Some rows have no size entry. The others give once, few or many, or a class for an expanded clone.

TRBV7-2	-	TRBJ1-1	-	CASSQNRDREAFF	TGTGCCAGCAGTCAAAACAGGGACCGAGAAGCTTTCTTT
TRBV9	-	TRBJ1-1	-	CASSVGWGADSTAFF	TGTGCCAGCAGCGTAGGCTGGGGGGCGGACTCTACAGCTTTCTTT
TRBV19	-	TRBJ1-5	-	CASSYLRDGNQPQHF	TGTGCCAGTAGTTACCTCCGCGACGGCAATCAGCCCCAGCATTTT
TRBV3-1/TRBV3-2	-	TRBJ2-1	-	CASSQANEQFF	TGTGCCAGCAGCCAAGCGAATGAGCAGTTCTTC
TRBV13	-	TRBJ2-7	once	CASSLGVTAYEQYF	TGTGCCAGCAGCTTAGGGGTGACGGCCTACGAGCAGTACTTC
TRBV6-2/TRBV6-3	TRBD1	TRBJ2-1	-	CASSYSTGGGYNEQFF	TGTGCCAGCAGTTACTCAACAGGGGGCGGGTACAATGAGCAGTTCTTC
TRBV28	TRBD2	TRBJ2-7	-	CASSSGGGTYEQYF	TGTGCCAGCAGTTCTGGCGGGGGGACCTACGAGCAGTACTTC
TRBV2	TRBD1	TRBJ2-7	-	CASTGQGKHEQYF	TGTGCCAGCACCGGACAGGGGAAACACGAGCAGTACTTC
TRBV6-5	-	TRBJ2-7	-	CASISDKGNRQYF	TGTGCCAGCATTAGCGATAAAGGCAATCGGCAGTACTTC
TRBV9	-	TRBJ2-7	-	CASSLKTGTERYF	TGTGCCAGCAGCTTGAAAACAGGGACCGAGCGGTACTTC